The 5 T cell receptor beta chains in this list originate from one sample, sequenced in a study of control samples from healthy donors and cancer patients. Assay: immunoSEQ multiplex PCR; the TCRdb copy retains only in-frame clones and omits some. The repertoire consists of more than 150,000 clones, with about 93% occurring once and the leading ten covering about 0.73%. The sequenced sample was blood. Every receptor here comes from a woman aged 25 to 39 in good health.

This clone has at least ten counts. The chain couples TRBV19 to TRBJ1-2; the D is unclear. This CDR3 is 14 amino acids long. The germline CDR1 and CDR2 sequences are LNHDA and SQIVND (reference sequence). The V end lost 6 bases, the J end lost 0 bases, and 11 bases lay between the germline ends. The CDR3 coding sequence is TGTGCCAGTAGCCAGGTATCGGCTAACTATGGCTACACCTTC. Its translation is CASSQVSANYGYTF.

CDR3 residues: CASSLKGLGATGELFF. In DNA, the CDR3 is TGTGCCAGCAGTTTAAAGGGGCTAGGGGCCACCGGGGAGCTGTTTTTT. The rearrangement joins TRBV27 to TRBJ2-2, with D possibly TRBD1 on 5 matching bases. The ends were cut back, 2 bases at V and 4 bases at J, with 14 bases in the middle. CDR1 is MNHEY and CDR2 is SMNVEV in the germline V gene (reference sequence). The CDR3 is 16 amino acids.

This clone was detected only once. The chain combines TRBV11-2 with TRBJ2-1; unclear D gene. Trimming cost V 2 bases and J 3 bases, with 8 bases left between them. Per germline, CDR1 SGHAT and CDR2 FQNNGV. The CDR3 contains 14 residues. The CDR3 loop reads CASSLSEGYNEQFF. The CDR3 coding sequence is TGTGCCAGCAGCTTATCGGAAGGCTACAATGAGCAGTTCTTC. The full variable domain, in which reference TRBV11-2 and TRBJ2-1 provide the parts outside the CDR3, is EAGVAQSPRYKIIEKRQSVAFWCNPISGHATLYWYQQILGQGPKLLIQFQNNGVVDDSQLPKDRFSAERLKGVDSTLKIQPAKLEDSAVYLCASSLSEGYNEQFFGPGTRLTVL.

The rearrangement uses TRBV6-4 and TRBJ2-3, with 11 nucleotides matching TRBD1. This CDR3 is built from 15 residues. The V and J ends lost 6 bases and 4 bases, in that order; junction bases with no gene match: 6. Germline V CDR1 and CDR2: MRHNA, SNTAGT. CDR3 nucleotides: TGTGCCAGCAGCGAGGGACAGGGGGTTCCAGATACGCAGTATTTT. Its translation: CASSEGQGVPDTQYF.

The rearrangement uses TRBV28 and TRBJ1-6, with 7 nucleotides matching TRBD1. Trimming removed 6 bases from V and 8 bases from J; junction bases left unmatched: 7. The germline gives CDR1 MDHEN, CDR2 SYDVKM. The CDR3 is made up of 14 amino acids. The CDR3 sequence: CASSMNRGYSPLHF. The DNA for the CDR3 is TGTGCCAGCAGCATGAACAGGGGTTATTCACCCCTCCACTTT.